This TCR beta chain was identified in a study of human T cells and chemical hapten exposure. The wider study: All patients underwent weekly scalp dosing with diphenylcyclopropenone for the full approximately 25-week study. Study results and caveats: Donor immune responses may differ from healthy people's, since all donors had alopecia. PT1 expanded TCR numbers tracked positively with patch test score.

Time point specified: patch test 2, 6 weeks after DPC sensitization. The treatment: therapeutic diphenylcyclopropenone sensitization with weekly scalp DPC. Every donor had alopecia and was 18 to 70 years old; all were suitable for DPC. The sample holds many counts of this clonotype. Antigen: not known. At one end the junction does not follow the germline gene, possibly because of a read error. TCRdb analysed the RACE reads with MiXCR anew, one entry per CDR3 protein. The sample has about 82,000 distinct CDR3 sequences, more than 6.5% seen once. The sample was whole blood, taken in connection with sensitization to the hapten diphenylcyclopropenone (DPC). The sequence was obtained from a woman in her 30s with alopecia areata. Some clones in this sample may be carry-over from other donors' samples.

CDR3 sequence: CASSEAYEQYF. The CDR3, as DNA: TGCGCCAGCAGTGAGGCCTACGAGCAGTACTTC. The gene calls are TRBV2 and TRBJ2-7; the D is unclear. CDR1 is SNHLY, CDR2 FYNNEI, per germline. CDR3 length: 11 residues.